This TCR beta chain is from a study of identical twins. This clonotype was counted a few times. TCRdb redid the calling of the 5' RACE reads with MiXCR, one entry per CDR3 protein. Of 500,000 to 550,000 distinct CDR3 sequences in the sample, around 20% were seen once. The same data also contributed to another study, on yellow fever vaccine responses in identical twins.

Input material: CD4+ T cells sorted from blood. The origin of this receptor is a woman between 18 and 29 years old in good health.

For the CDR3, the DNA is TGCGCCAGCAGCTCCAGCTTAAGGGACCACAATGAGCAGTTCTTC. Translating gives CASSSSLRDHNEQFF. This chain connects TRBV5-1 to TRBJ2-1; D is perhaps TRBD1 or TRBD2 (5 bases each). The CDR3 consists of 15 residues. The germline CDR1 and CDR2 sequences are SGHRS and YFSETQ. Trimming shortened V by 3 bases and J by 5 bases, and 15 bases separated the two germline ends.